Following are 17 T cell receptor beta chains from one sample sequenced in a study of cytomegalovirus exposure and HLA in healthy donors. 60 Vbeta and 13 Jbeta primers were used in PCR. This table comes from immunoSEQ multiplex PCR, and its TCRdb copy is limited to in-frame clones, with some not included. Among hundreds of thousands of clones listed, 70% to 85% were seen once. Specimen: PBMCs. The receptor set was obtained from a male donor in good health and CMV-seronegative.

The chain uses TRBV7-2 and TRBJ2-5; TRBD1 is a possible D gene (5 bases). The DNA matches TRBJ2-7 better at its end, which makes the J call doubtful. The V gene's germline CDR1 is SGHTA and CDR2 FQGNSA. There are 15 residues in the CDR3. The DNA of the CDR3 is TGTGCCAGCAGCTCAACCCCAGGACAATTTTACGAGCAGTACTTC. Its protein product is CASSSTPGQFYEQYF.

V gene TRBV4-1 combines with J gene TRBJ2-1; 8 bases match TRBD1. J was trimmed by 6 bases and V by 1 base; bases with no gene match: 5. CDR1 MGHRA and CDR2 YSYEKL come from the germline V gene. The CDR3 totals 15 residues. The CDR3 region is CASSQVRQGANEQFF. CDR3 bases: TGCGCCAGCAGCCAAGTTCGGCAGGGGGCCAATGAGCAGTTCTTC.

The chain uses TRBV30 and TRBJ2-3; TRBD2 matches 14 bases. From germline, CDR1 is GTSNPN and CDR2 SVGIG (reference sequence). Trimming cost V 2 bases and J 6 bases; bases outside gene matches: 1. The CDR3 contains 14 residues. In DNA, the CDR3 is TGTGCCTGGAGTCGGACTAGCGGGAGGGATACGCAGTATTTT. Protein: CAWSRTSGRDTQYF.

The V gene is TRBV7-2, the J gene TRBJ2-2; 7 bases match TRBD1. Germline CDR1 reads SGHTA; CDR2 reads FQGNSA. The CDR3 totals 15 residues. The V and J ends lost 7 bases and 5 bases, in that order; junction bases with no gene match: 10. CDR3 sequence: CASTQGVIGTGELFF. The CDR3 DNA reads as TGTGCCAGCACCCAGGGGGTAATAGGGACCGGGGAGCTGTTTTTT.

The rearrangement joins TRBV9 to TRBJ2-5; 11 bases are a match to TRBD1. The ends lost 4 bases at V and 11 bases at J; junction bases unmatched: 10. Germline values: CDR1 SGDLS, CDR2 YYNGEE. The CDR3 spans 14 residues. The CDR3 reads CASSTKGTGGGQYF. DNA for the CDR3: TGTGCCAGCAGCACGAAGGGGACAGGGGGTGGGCAGTACTTC.

The rearrangement links TRBV4-1 to TRBJ2-7; D might be TRBD2 (7 bases). The V gene lost 5 bases and the J gene lost 2 bases, with 16 bases spanning the gap. CDR3 length: 15 residues. Germline V gives CDR1 MGHRA, CDR2 YSYEKL. The CDR3: CASSGGGRPPYEQYF. The CDR3 nucleotides read TGCGCCAGCAGCGGGGGGGGGCGGCCTCCCTACGAGCAGTACTTC.

The J gene is TRBJ2-7, the V gene TRBV5-1; 12 nucleotides line up with TRBD2. The CDR3 contains 17 residues. Per the germline V gene, CDR1 is SGHRS and CDR2 is YFSETQ. The ends lost 0 bases at V and 3 bases at J; junction bases unmatched: 7. DNA for the CDR3: TGCGCCAGCAGCTTGGGGACTAGCGGGATGGGTCTCTACGAGCAGTACTTC. It is translated as CASSLGTSGMGLYEQYF.

This chain connects TRBV7-6 to TRBJ1-1, with no clear D. CDR3 length: 14 amino acids. The V and J ends lost 8 bases and 2 bases respectively, with 15 bases between them. Germline lookup yields CDR1 SGHVS and CDR2 FNYEAQ. CDR3 region: CASGPGSGNTEAFF. The CDR3 coding sequence is TGTGCCAGCGGACCAGGATCGGGAAACACTGAAGCTTTCTTT.

This chain joins TRBV5-1 and TRBJ2-7; TRBD2 matches 8 bases. The ends lost 0 bases at V and 3 bases at J; junction bases unmatched: 8. Germline assignment: CDR1 SGHRS and CDR2 YFSETQ. This CDR3 has 16 amino acids. DNA for the CDR3: TGCGCCAGCAGCTTGGTCCCTGCGGGAGGCCACTACGAGCAGTACTTC. This codes for CASSLVPAGGHYEQYF.

V usage is TRBV6-1 and J usage is TRBJ2-7; 11 bases map to TRBD2. The CDR3 totals 15 residues. V shed 4 bases, J shed 5 bases, and the junction held 7 bases outside the gene matches. Looked up from germline, CDR1 is MNHNS and CDR2 is SASEGT. Here the CDR3 DNA reads TGTGCCAGCAGTGTGACTAGCGGGACGGTTCACGAGCAGTACTTC. Amino acid sequence: CASSVTSGTVHEQYF.

As for this clone: The same CDR3 can be traced to other DNA sequences in this sample. The rearrangement uses TRBV28 and TRBJ2-7; 8 bases fit TRBD2. Germline V gene sequence: CDR1 MDHEN, CDR2 SYDVKM. With V trimmed by 2 bases and J by 0 bases, 0 bases remained unmatched. This CDR3 is built from 14 residues. As DNA, the CDR3 is TGTGCCAGCAGTTTAGCGGGAGGCTCCTACGAGCAGTACTTC. Its protein is CASSLAGGSYEQYF.

The chain combines TRBV19 with TRBJ2-1, with D perhaps matching TRBD1 (5 bases). Germline V gene data show CDR1 as LNHDA and CDR2 as SQIVND (reference sequence). Trimming left V 5 bases short and J 8 bases short, with 10 bases between. The CDR3 loop spans 12 amino acids. This CDR3 is CASSQGSHEQFF. Written as DNA, the CDR3 is TGTGCCAGTAGTCAGGGCTCCCATGAGCAGTTCTTC.

DNA for the CDR3: TGTGCCAGCAGCTTACTAGCGGGAGTCAATGAGCAGTTCTTC. Its protein product is CASSLLAGVNEQFF. The rearrangement uses TRBV7-9 and TRBJ2-1, with 10 bases aligning to TRBD2. From germline, CDR1 is SEHNR and CDR2 FQNEAQ (reference sequence). This CDR3 spans 14 amino acids. The V segment lost 2 bases and the J segment 6 bases; nucleotides outside the gene matches: 1.

The rearrangement joins TRBV15 to TRBJ1-4, with TRBD1 matching over 11 bases. This CDR3 spans 16 amino acids. The V segment lost 4 bases and the J segment 5 bases; nucleotides outside the gene matches: 6. Looked up from germline, CDR1 is LNHNV and CDR2 is YYDKDF (reference sequence). In nucleotides, the CDR3 is TGTGCCACCAGCACGGACAGGGGGCGTCTAAATGAAAAACTGTTTTTT. Translated, it gives CATSTDRGRLNEKLFF.

Notes on this clone: This CDR3 is also generated by other DNA sequences in the sample. The chain carries TRBV27 and TRBJ2-7; TRBD2 agrees at 12 bases. Trimming took 4 bases from V and 3 from J; bases not matched to a gene: 4. CDR1 MNHEY and CDR2 SMNVEV come from the germline V gene (reference sequence). This CDR3 is 15 amino acids long. The CDR3, as DNA: TGTGCCAGCAGTTCCCCGACTAGCGGGAGCTACGAGCAGTACTTC. This sequence encodes CASSSPTSGSYEQYF.

CDR3: CASAVRGGTDSYNEQFF. In DNA, the CDR3 is TGTGCCAGCGCCGTTCGAGGGGGGACAGACTCCTACAATGAGCAGTTCTTC. The genes are TRBV27 and TRBJ2-1; D possibly corresponds to TRBD1 (7 bases). CDR1 is MNHEY and CDR2 is SMNVEV in the germline V gene (reference sequence). The CDR3 spans 17 residues. With 8 bases removed from V and 0 bases from J, the gap between germline ends came to 20 bases.

The rearrangement uses TRBV9 and TRBJ2-7; 7 nucleotides agree with TRBD1. CDR1 and CDR2 from the germline V gene are SGDLS and YYNGEE. The CDR3 contains 13 residues. J was trimmed by 6 bases and V by 0 bases; bases with no gene match: 3. The DNA for the CDR3 is TGTGCCAGCAGCGTAGGAGACAGGGCCGAGCAGTACTTC. This sequence encodes CASSVGDRAEQYF.